This T cell receptor beta chain was sequenced in a study of molecular identifiers for immune sequencing clone quantification. Previously described methods and listed TCR primers were used for bulk TCR libraries. TCRdb called the PCR reads again in MiXCR, with one record for every CDR3 protein. The sample includes about half a million distinct CDR3 sequences, around 25% seen only once; the top ten take under 0.8%. The sorting of naive CD8 T cells used the CD8+CD4-CCR7+CD45RA+ phenotype. This CDR3 comprises 15 residues. The J segment lost 3 bases and the V segment lost 3 bases, leaving 4 bases of the junction unmatched. Per germline, CDR1 WNHNN and CDR2 SYGVQD (reference sequence). On this clonotype: A much larger clone differs from this one at a single base, so this may be a read error. The conserved phenylalanine or tryptophan normally closing the CDR3 is absent here, so this likely arose from a read error.

The receptor was derived from a human donor in good health. Some libraries in this study had Jurkat cell RNA spiked in. The chain combines TRBV10-1 with TRBJ2-7, with 11 positions matching TRBD1. Input material: naive CD8+ T cells from blood, with Jurkat cell RNA spiked in. The sample's subset: FACS-sorted CD8+CD4-CCR7+CD45RA+ naive T cells. The CDR3 reads CASSDPGTGGYEQYY. For the CDR3, the DNA is TGCGCCAGCAGTGACCCCGGGACAGGGGGCTACGAGCAGTACTAC.